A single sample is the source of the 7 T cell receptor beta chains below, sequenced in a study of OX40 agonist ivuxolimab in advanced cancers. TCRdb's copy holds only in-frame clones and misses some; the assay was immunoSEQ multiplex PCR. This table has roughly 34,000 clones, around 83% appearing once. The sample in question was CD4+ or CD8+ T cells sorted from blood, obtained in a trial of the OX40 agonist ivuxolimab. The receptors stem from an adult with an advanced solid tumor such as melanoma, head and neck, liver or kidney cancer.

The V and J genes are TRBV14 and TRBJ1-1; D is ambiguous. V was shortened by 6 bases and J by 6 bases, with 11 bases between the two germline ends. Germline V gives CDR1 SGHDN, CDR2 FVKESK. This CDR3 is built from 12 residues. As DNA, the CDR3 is TGTGCCAGCAGTCTAAACAACGCTGAAGCTTTCTTT. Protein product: CASSLNNAEAFF.

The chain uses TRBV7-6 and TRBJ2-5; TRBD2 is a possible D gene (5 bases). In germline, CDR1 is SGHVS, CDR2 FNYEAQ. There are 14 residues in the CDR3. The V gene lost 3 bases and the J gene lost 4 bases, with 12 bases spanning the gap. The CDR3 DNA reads TGTGCCAGCAGCTTTGGTAGTGCGGGAGAGACCCAGTACTTC. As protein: CASSFGSAGETQYF.

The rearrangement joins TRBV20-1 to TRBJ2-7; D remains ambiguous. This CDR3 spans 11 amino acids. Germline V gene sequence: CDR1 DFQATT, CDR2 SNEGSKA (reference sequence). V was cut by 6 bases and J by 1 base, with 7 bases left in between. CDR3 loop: CSAPESYEQYF. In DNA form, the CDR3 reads TGCAGTGCCCCCGAATCCTACGAGCAGTACTTC.

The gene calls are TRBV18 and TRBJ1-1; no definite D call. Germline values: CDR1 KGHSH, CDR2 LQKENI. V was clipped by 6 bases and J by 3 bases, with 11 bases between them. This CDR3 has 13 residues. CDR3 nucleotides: TGTGCCAGCTCGACATTAGCGGACACTGAAGCTTTCTTT. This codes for CASSTLADTEAFF.

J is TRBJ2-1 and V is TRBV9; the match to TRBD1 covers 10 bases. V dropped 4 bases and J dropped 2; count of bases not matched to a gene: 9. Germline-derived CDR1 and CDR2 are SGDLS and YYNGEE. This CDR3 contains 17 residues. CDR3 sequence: CASSFRDRGMAYNEQFF. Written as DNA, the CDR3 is TGTGCCAGCAGCTTCCGGGACAGGGGAATGGCCTACAATGAGCAGTTCTTC.

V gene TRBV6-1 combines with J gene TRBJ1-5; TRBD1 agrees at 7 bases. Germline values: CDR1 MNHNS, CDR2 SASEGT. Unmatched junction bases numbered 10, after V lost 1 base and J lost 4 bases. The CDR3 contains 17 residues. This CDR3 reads CASSEGWQGGRNQPQHF. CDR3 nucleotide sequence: TGTGCCAGCAGTGAAGGTTGGCAGGGGGGCAGGAATCAGCCCCAGCATTTT.

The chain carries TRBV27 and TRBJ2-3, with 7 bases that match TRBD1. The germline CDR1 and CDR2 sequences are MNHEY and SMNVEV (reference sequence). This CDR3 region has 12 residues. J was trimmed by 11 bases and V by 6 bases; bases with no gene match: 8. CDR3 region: CASSRGQWKQYF. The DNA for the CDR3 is TGTGCCAGCAGCCGGGGACAGTGGAAGCAGTATTTT.